The source of this T cell receptor (beta chain) is a study of CD4 T cells in relation to SARS-CoV-2 and coronaviruses. Study at large: After about nine days of antigen culture, PBMC TCR beta CDR3s were sequenced. No peptide or an HIV-1 Nef peptide pool served as negative control.

CD4+ T cells from unexposed donors were obtained before the COVID-19 pandemic (2011-2018). The cells were cultured for 10 days before CD4+ T cells were isolated. Cells permitting, SARS-CoV-2 S/N and four cold-coronavirus spikes were tested on unexposed-donor CD4+ T cells. V was clipped by 3 bases and J by 4 bases, with 4 bases between them. Germline CDR1 GTSNPN, CDR2 SVGIG (reference sequence). The CDR3 contains 11 residues. This table comes from immunoSEQ multiplex PCR, and its TCRdb copy is limited to in-frame clones, with some not included. This sample has 15,000 to 20,000 clones, with approximately 82% found just once. Of note for this clone: Its cognate antigen is unknown.

This chain uses TRBV30 with TRBJ1-3; D not certain. This clonotype was sampled from a human donor in good health. The source material was CD4+ T cells from PBMCs, cultured in vitro. CDR3 nucleotides: TGTGCCTGGAGATTGGGAAACACCATATATTTT. Amino acid sequence: CAWRLGNTIYF.